The next 25 T cell receptor beta chains were all read from a single sample in a study of blood T cell repertoires in COVID-19. Using immunoSEQ multiplex PCR, the repertoire was profiled, and TCRdb retains in-frame clones only, with some absent. The sample yields about 670,000 clones, 70% to 90% seen once. The sample was peripheral blood. Every receptor here comes from a woman under 30 with acute or convalescent COVID-19.

The chain links TRBV6-2 or TRBV6-3 to TRBJ1-1; D uncertain. Germline-derived CDR1 and CDR2 are MNHEY and SVGEGT. The CDR3 covers 16 residues. V was cut by 6 bases and J by 4 bases, with 21 bases left in between. The CDR3 sequence: CASSRRPSGLSTEAFF. The CDR3 DNA reads as TGTGCCAGCAGCCGCCGTCCTAGCGGGTTAAGCACTGAAGCTTTCTTT.

The rearrangement joins TRBV11-2 to TRBJ1-1; TRBD1 might be the D (6 bases). V lost 3 bases and J 0 bases, leaving 11 bases between the germline ends. Germline loops: CDR1 SGHAT, CDR2 FQNNGV. The CDR3 length is 15 residues. The CDR3 sequence is CASSFRQVLNTEAFF. Written as DNA, the CDR3 is TGTGCCAGCAGCTTCCGACAGGTTTTGAACACTGAAGCTTTCTTT. The variable domain in full, completed from reference TRBV11-2 and TRBJ1-1, reads EAGVAQSPRYKIIEKRQSVAFWCNPISGHATLYWYQQILGQGPKLLIQFQNNGVVDDSQLPKDRFSAERLKGVDSTLKIQPAKLEDSAVYLCASSFRQVLNTEAFFGQGTRLTVV.

The chain carries TRBV6-2 or TRBV6-3 and TRBJ1-4; D unclear. Per the germline V gene, CDR1 is MNHEY and CDR2 is SVGEGT. V lost 4 bases and J 8 bases, leaving 11 bases between the germline ends. The CDR3 contains 13 residues. As DNA, the CDR3 is TGTGCCAGCAGTTCCTGGACTGTAGAAAAACTGTTTTTT. It translates to CASSSWTVEKLFF.

The chain is built from TRBV7-2 and TRBJ1-1, with D possibly being TRBD1 (5 bases). This CDR3 has 13 amino acids. Germline-derived CDR1 and CDR2 are SGHTA and FQGNSA. V was pared by 7 bases and J by 8 bases, with 17 bases between. The CDR3 DNA sequence: TGTGCCAGCAATAGGGGCTCCGCCACCGAAGCTTTCTTT. It specifies CASNRGSATEAFF.

This chain joins TRBV15 and TRBJ2-7; possible D gene TRBD1, 5 bases. The germline V gene has CDR1 LNHNV and CDR2 YYDKDF (reference sequence). V was pared by 0 bases and J by 11 bases, with 14 bases between. This CDR3 has 13 amino acids. CDR3 sequence (DNA): TGTGCCACCAGCAGAGATTCCGGACACGCTGAGTACTTC. The encoded protein is CATSRDSGHAEYF.

The chain joins TRBV9 to TRBJ1-1; 10 bases fit TRBD1. V gave up 3 bases and J gave up 4 bases; unmatched junction bases: 9. The CDR3 is made up of 16 amino acids. The V gene's germline CDR1 is SGDLS and CDR2 YYNGEE. The CDR3 DNA is TGTGCCAGCAGCGCGTCAATGGGACAGGGGACCACTGAAGCTTTCTTT. Translation gives CASSASMGQGTTEAFF.

The chain links TRBV24-1 to TRBJ2-6; 10 bases agree with TRBD1. CDR1 and CDR2 from the germline V gene are KGHDR and SFDVKD. This CDR3 is built from 18 residues. Germline trimming cut 4 bases from V and 0 bases from J; bases unmatched to any gene: 5. CDR3 residues: CATSDGDRGLSGANVLTF. As DNA, the CDR3 is TGTGCCACCAGTGACGGTGACAGGGGGCTCTCTGGGGCCAACGTCCTGACTTTC.

CDR3 residues: CATSDADRGLYEQYF. The CDR3 bases are TGTGCCACCAGTGATGCGGACAGGGGGCTCTACGAGCAGTACTTC. The chain links TRBV24-1 to TRBJ2-7; 11 bases fit TRBD1. CDR1 KGHDR and CDR2 SFDVKD come from the germline V gene. After removal of 3 bases from V and 3 bases from J, the junction contained 3 bases not matched to a gene. There are 15 residues in the CDR3.

The chain carries TRBV9 and TRBJ1-1; no firm D call. Germline CDR1 and CDR2: SGDLS and YYNGEE. CDR3 size: 14 residues. V lost 0 bases and J lost 4, with 10 bases in between. The CDR3 DNA reads TGTGCCAGCAGCGTAGCAGGAGGTAGCACTGAAGCTTTCTTT. This translates into CASSVAGGSTEAFF. Using reference TRBV9 and TRBJ1-1 for the parts outside the CDR3, the full variable domain is DSGVTQTPKHLITATGQRVTLRCSPRSGDLSVYWYQQSLDQGLQFLIQYYNGEERAKGNILERFSAQQFPDLHSELNLSSLELGDSALYFCASSVAGGSTEAFFGQGTRLTVV.

The chain uses TRBV18 and TRBJ1-1; 8 bases map to TRBD1. Losses at the gene ends were 6 bases for V and 3 bases for J; bases not matched to a gene: 12. In germline, CDR1 is KGHSH, CDR2 LQKENI. The CDR3 is 16 amino acids. Here the CDR3 reads CASSPGTGISYTEAFF. The CDR3 DNA follows: TGTGCCAGCTCCCCCGGGACAGGAATATCTTACACTGAAGCTTTCTTT.

The chain combines TRBV24-1 with TRBJ1-1; 10 bases fit TRBD1. Germline V gives CDR1 KGHDR, CDR2 SFDVKD. With V trimmed by 9 bases and J by 6 bases, 0 bases remained unmatched. The CDR3 runs to 11 residues. CDR3 protein: CATGQGAEAFF. Here the CDR3 DNA reads TGTGCCACCGGACAGGGGGCTGAAGCTTTCTTT.

This clone was found once. The chain couples TRBV21-1 to TRBJ1-1; TRBD1, the table's D call, lacks a check against the DNA. TRBV21-1 is an annotated pseudogene. The CDR3 extends over 16 amino acids. The CDR3 is CASSQGTALLGTEAFF. The CDR3 DNA follows: TGTGCCAGCAGCCAAGGGACAGCCCTCTTGGGCACTGAAGCTTTCTTT.

As to this clone: Other DNA sequences of this sample code for an identical CDR3. This chain joins TRBV7-2 and TRBJ1-1; weak D call: TRBD1 (6 bases). Per the germline V gene, CDR1 is SGHTA and CDR2 is FQGNSA. V gave up 5 bases and J gave up 1 base, with 11 bases separating them. The CDR3 is made up of 14 amino acids. CDR3 loop: CASSTSTGNTEAFF. In DNA, the CDR3 is TGTGCCAGCAGCACCTCGACAGGGAACACTGAAGCTTTCTTT.

The chain combines TRBV12-3 or TRBV12-4 with TRBJ1-6; D is undetermined. The CDR3 spans 11 residues. V lost 3 bases to trimming and J lost 15 bases, with 9 bases between them. CDR3 DNA sequence: TGTGCCAGCAGTTTCGACATGCACCTCCACTTT. As protein: CASSFDMHLHF.

The V and J genes are TRBV11-2 and TRBJ1-6; 7 bases fit TRBD1. The CDR3 length is 14 residues. The germline V gene encodes CDR1 SGHAT and CDR2 FQNNGV. V was clipped by 4 bases and J by 5 bases; unmatched bases: 2. The CDR3 loop reads CASSSGTDNSPLHF. CDR3 nucleotides: TGTGCCAGCAGCTCCGGGACAGATAATTCACCCCTCCACTTT.

The chain employs TRBV7-2 and TRBJ2-3; 11 nucleotides align to TRBD2. V dropped 1 base and J dropped 3; count of bases not matched to a gene: 12. Germline V gene sequence: CDR1 SGHTA, CDR2 FQGNSA. This CDR3 is 19 amino acids long. CDR3 in amino acids: CASSLGSASGGPLTDTQYF. The CDR3 coding sequence is TGTGCCAGCAGCTTAGGTTCCGCTAGCGGGGGGCCATTAACAGATACGCAGTATTTT.

The chain recombines TRBV7-3 with TRBJ2-1; no clear D gene. Trimming removed 4 bases at V and 0 bases at J, with 7 bases between. The CDR3 has 14 amino acids. Germline CDR1 SGHTA, CDR2 FQGTGA. The CDR3 DNA is TGTGCCAGCAGCTCCGAGAGCTCCTACAATGAGCAGTTCTTC. Protein: CASSSESSYNEQFF.

The V gene is TRBV18, the J gene TRBJ2-5; a weak D match, TRBD1 (8 bases). CDR3 length equals 16 residues. Germline CDR1 and CDR2: KGHSH and LQKENI. The germline V and J ends were trimmed by 1 base and 4 bases, with 16 bases remaining between them. CDR3 residues: CASSPHAGGGRETQYF. The CDR3 coding sequence is TGTGCCAGCTCACCACATGCAGGGGGCGGGAGAGAGACCCAGTACTTC. Full variable domain (outside the CDR3, taken from reference TRBV18 and TRBJ2-5): NAGVMQNPRHLVRRRGQEARLRCSPMKGHSHVYWYRQLPEEGLKFMVYLQKENIIDESGMPKERFSAEFPKEGPSILRIQQVVRGDSAAYFCASSPHAGGGRETQYFGPGTRLLVL.

The CDR3 reads CASSPDPGQGTTGELFF. The CDR3 nucleotides read TGTGCCAGCAGTCCGGACCCGGGACAGGGGACCACCGGGGAGCTGTTTTTT. The V call is TRBV6-6, the J call TRBJ2-2, with 10 nucleotides matching TRBD1. There are 17 residues in the CDR3. Trimming took 5 bases from V and 4 from J; bases not matched to a gene: 10. Germline V lookup: CDR1 MNHNY, CDR2 SVGAGI (reference sequence).

This sequence joins TRBV2 and TRBJ1-6, with TRBD1 as a possible D gene (6 bases). Between the trimmed V and J ends, which lost 6 bases and 9 bases, there was a span of 21 bases. CDR1 and CDR2 from the germline V gene are SNHLY and FYNNEI. The CDR3 runs 16 residues. In DNA, the CDR3 is TGTGCCAGCAGCTCACCGGTAGGGGGGGCTAGTTCACCCCTCCACTTT. It codes for CASSSPVGGASSPLHF.

V gene TRBV6-5 combines with J gene TRBJ2-7, with 14 bases that match TRBD2. CDR1 and CDR2 (germline): MNHEY, SVGAGI. This CDR3 is built from 15 residues. The V segment lost 8 bases and the J segment 3 bases; nucleotides outside the gene matches: 6. This CDR3 reads CASGRGLAGGYEQYF. DNA for the CDR3: TGTGCCAGCGGAAGAGGACTAGCGGGAGGCTACGAGCAGTACTTC.

This sequence joins TRBV18 and TRBJ1-1, with D unresolved. CDR3 length: 15 residues. CDR1 is KGHSH, CDR2 LQKENI, per germline. V was clipped by 4 bases and J by 0 bases, with 12 bases between them. The CDR3 coding sequence is TGTGCCAGCTCACTTACAGAAAACTTGAACACTGAAGCTTTCTTT. Translated, it gives CASSLTENLNTEAFF.

This clone showed up just a few times. The chain couples TRBV18 to TRBJ2-1; D might be TRBD2 (6 bases). The CDR3 runs to 13 residues. CDR1 is KGHSH and CDR2 is LQKENI in the germline V gene. The germline V and J ends were trimmed by 4 bases and 6 bases, with 10 bases remaining between them. Here the CDR3 DNA reads TGTGCCAGCTCACTTGGGGACTTCAATGAGCAGTTCTTC. This sequence encodes CASSLGDFNEQFF.

J is TRBJ2-2 and V is TRBV2; D perhaps matches TRBD2 (6 bases). The germline CDR1 and CDR2 sequences are SNHLY and FYNNEI. This CDR3 has 18 residues. V was trimmed by 8 bases and J by 4 bases, leaving 26 bases between them. The CDR3 sequence: CASDSDGAGLAFTGELFF. CDR3 nucleotides: TGTGCCAGCGACTCGGATGGGGCAGGGCTAGCGTTCACCGGGGAGCTGTTTTTT.

This chain joins TRBV7-2 and TRBJ1-1; 9 bases match TRBD1. Germline V CDR1 and CDR2: SGHTA, FQGNSA. The CDR3 covers 13 residues. J was trimmed by 7 bases and V by 5 bases; bases with no gene match: 5. The CDR3 here is CASSPRQGVEAFF. The CDR3 DNA sequence: TGTGCCAGCAGCCCCCGACAGGGGGTTGAAGCTTTCTTT.